The clone carrying this TCR beta chain was observed a few times. The antigen remains undetermined. The CDR3 is 13 residues long. From germline, CDR1 is SGHTA and CDR2 FQGNSA. Trimming at V came to 4 bases and at J to 6 bases, leaving 3 bases not matched to a gene. Quantitative 5'-RACE with molecular barcodes produced the TCR beta libraries. MiXCR was run by TCRdb on the 5' RACE reads, yielding one entry per CDR3 protein. Among just under 350,000 distinct CDR3 sequences listed, around 15% were seen once. The data derive from a study of CD8 T cells in ankylosing spondylitis. The study, taken as a whole, reports: A TCR beta motif of 8 or 9 highly homologous variants appeared characteristic of ankylosing spondylitis blood. Matched synovial fluid from ankylosing spondylitis patients was reported to be enriched for disease-linked clones.

V is TRBV7-2 and J is TRBJ1-5; 7 bases agree with TRBD1. The TCR comes from a male donor with ankylosing spondylitis or in good health (not recorded which). Sequences were obtained from blood, either unsorted or a sorted T cell fraction (not recorded which). The CDR3 loop is CASSSGGPQPQHF. CDR3 DNA sequence: TGTGCCAGCAGCTCAGGGGGGCCTCAGCCCCAGCATTTT.